These T cell receptor beta chains were read from a single sample in a study of T-cell memory formation after mild COVID-19. TCRdb reanalysed the 5' RACE reads using MiXCR and keeps one entry per CDR3 protein. The repertoire holds about 270,000 distinct CDR3 sequences, with approximately 18% as singletons. The sequenced sample was PBMCs or a T cell subset sorted from them (not recorded which). The receptors were gathered from a man aged 18 to 30 who had mild COVID-19 (a few samples of this study predate the infection). Cell type and time point are not known. Each CDR3 is given with its conserved first and last residue. D genes are given only for firm matches. The size field is filled for only some rows; it gives once, few, many or a size class.

v_gene: TRBV9; j_gene: TRBJ1-1; abundance: .; d_gene: TRBD1; CDR3aa: CASSAYIEGQAVTEAFF; CDR3nt: TGTGCCAGCAGCGCGTACATCGAAGGACAGGCAGTCACTGAAGCTTTCTTT
v_gene: TRBV18; j_gene: TRBJ1-4; abundance: .; d_gene: .; CDR3aa: CASSPDSGEKLFF; CDR3nt: TGTGCCAGCTCACCCGACAGTGGCGAAAAACTGTTTTTT
v_gene: TRBV6-1; j_gene: TRBJ1-6; abundance: few; d_gene: TRBD1; CDR3aa: CASSMRWGDRAANSPLHF; CDR3nt: TGTGCCAGCTCCATGAGATGGGGCGACAGGGCCGCTAATTCACCCCTCCACTTT
v_gene: TRBV7-9; j_gene: TRBJ1-3; abundance: few; d_gene: .; CDR3aa: CASSFQGIRNTIYF; CDR3nt: TGTGCCAGCAGCTTTCAGGGGATTAGAAACACCATATATTTT
v_gene: TRBV7-9; j_gene: TRBJ1-1; abundance: few; d_gene: .; CDR3aa: CASSPARVSRTEAFF; CDR3nt: TGTGCCAGCAGCCCCGCTCGGGTTTCGCGGACTGAAGCTTTCTTT
v_gene: TRBV4-1; j_gene: TRBJ1-1; abundance: .; d_gene: TRBD1; CDR3aa: CASSQGQGGKTEAFF; CDR3nt: TGCGCCAGCAGCCAAGGTCAGGGGGGGAAGACTGAAGCTTTCTTT
v_gene: TRBV12-3/TRBV12-4; j_gene: TRBJ2-1; abundance: .; d_gene: .; CDR3aa: CASSSYTRRDNEQFF; CDR3nt: TGTGCCAGCAGTTCTTATACCCGGAGGGACAATGAGCAGTTCTTC
v_gene: TRBV6-2/TRBV6-3; j_gene: TRBJ2-1; abundance: .; d_gene: TRBD1; CDR3aa: CASSPGTGTNEQFF; CDR3nt: TGTGCCAGCAGCCCCGGGACAGGGACCAATGAGCAGTTCTTC
v_gene: TRBV20-1; j_gene: TRBJ1-1; abundance: .; d_gene: TRBD1; CDR3aa: CSASNVPGQGLGNTEAFF; CDR3nt: TGCAGTGCCTCAAACGTCCCGGGACAGGGATTGGGAAACACTGAAGCTTTCTTT
v_gene: TRBV20-1; j_gene: TRBJ1-2; abundance: .; d_gene: .; CDR3aa: CSARDGGSNYGYTF; CDR3nt: TGCAGTGCTAGAGATGGGGGATCTAACTATGGCTACACCTTC
v_gene: TRBV10-1; j_gene: TRBJ2-7; abundance: once; d_gene: TRBD1; CDR3aa: CASGIQGSDEQYF; CDR3nt: TGCGCCAGCGGGATACAGGGGAGCGACGAGCAGTACTTC
v_gene: TRBV7-2; j_gene: TRBJ1-2; abundance: .; d_gene: TRBD1; CDR3aa: CASSPGTGVEGYTF; CDR3nt: TGTGCCAGCAGCCCCGGGACAGGGGTTGAAGGCTACACCTTC
v_gene: TRBV29-1; j_gene: TRBJ2-2; abundance: .; d_gene: .; CDR3aa: CSVTEVPGELFF; CDR3nt: TGCAGCGTAACTGAAGTTCCCGGGGAGCTGTTTTTT
v_gene: TRBV5-1; j_gene: TRBJ2-1; abundance: many; d_gene: TRBD2; CDR3aa: CASSYFGGGSYNEQFF; CDR3nt: TGCGCCAGCAGCTACTTTGGCGGGGGATCCTACAATGAGCAGTTCTTC
v_gene: TRBV27; j_gene: TRBJ1-2; abundance: many; d_gene: .; CDR3aa: CASSLAAGANYGYTF; CDR3nt: TGTGCCAGCAGTTTAGCAGCAGGGGCCAACTATGGCTACACCTTC
v_gene: TRBV6-2/TRBV6-3; j_gene: TRBJ2-1; abundance: medium-sized; d_gene: TRBD2; CDR3aa: CASRGGLAGVPLYNEQFF; CDR3nt: TGTGCCAGCAGGGGTGGACTAGCGGGGGTACCCCTCTACAATGAGCAGTTCTTC
v_gene: TRBV7-2; j_gene: TRBJ1-3; abundance: few; d_gene: .; CDR3aa: CASSLGRAEGTIYF; CDR3nt: TGTGCCAGCAGCTTAGGCAGGGCTGAAGGCACCATATATTTT
v_gene: TRBV5-1; j_gene: TRBJ1-2; abundance: .; d_gene: .; CDR3aa: CASSLETNPPGVHGYTF; CDR3nt: TGCGCCAGCAGCTTGGAAACCAACCCACCCGGTGTCCATGGCTACACCTTC
v_gene: TRBV6-2/TRBV6-3; j_gene: TRBJ2-7; abundance: .; d_gene: TRBD2; CDR3aa: CASSTPGLTPYEQYF; CDR3nt: TGTGCCAGCAGTACCCCGGGACTAACCCCCTACGAGCAGTACTTC
v_gene: TRBV20-1; j_gene: TRBJ2-5; abundance: .; d_gene: .; CDR3aa: CSVVQGVQTQYF; CDR3nt: TGCAGTGTCGTACAGGGAGTGCAGACCCAGTACTTC
v_gene: TRBV9; j_gene: TRBJ2-5; abundance: .; d_gene: .; CDR3aa: CASSVGTPYGETQYF; CDR3nt: TGTGCCAGCAGCGTAGGAACCCCCTACGGAGAGACCCAGTACTTC
v_gene: TRBV29-1; j_gene: TRBJ2-1; abundance: .; d_gene: TRBD1; CDR3aa: CSVEDPGTGTYDEQFF; CDR3nt: TGCAGCGTTGAAGATCCCGGGACAGGGACCTACGATGAGCAGTTCTTC
v_gene: TRBV10-3; j_gene: TRBJ2-5; abundance: few; d_gene: TRBD1; CDR3aa: CAISEMDRQETQYF; CDR3nt: TGTGCCATCAGCGAGATGGACAGGCAAGAGACCCAGTACTTC